Listed below are T cell receptor beta chains from one sample, sequenced in a study of T cell responses to AZD1222 COVID-19 vaccine. Here immunoSEQ multiplex PCR was the method, and the copy in TCRdb shows in-frame clones only, minus some. The sample has some 110,000 clones, almost 95% seen once; the top ten hold 1.5% to 2%. This specimen consisted of peripheral blood, obtained 28 days after the second AZD1222 dose. The receptors derive from an adult who received the AZD1222 COVID-19 vaccine. Each CDR3 is given with its conserved first and last residue. D genes are given only for firm matches. A clone size is listed for some rows: how often the clone was seen (once, few, many), or a class if it is expanded.

CDR3 DNA,CDR3 protein,clone size,D gene,J gene,V gene
TGCGCCCAGAGGGTCAACTATGGCTACACCTTC,CAQRVNYGYTF,.,.,TRBJ1-2,TRBV20-1
TGTGCCAGCAGTGGACGGTATGGCGGGACTAGTAACGAGCAGTACTTC,CASSGRYGGTSNEQYF,.,TRBD2,TRBJ2-7,TRBV6-1
TGTGCCACCAGTGATTTCGAGGACTGGACCTATACGCAGTATTTT,CATSDFEDWTYTQYF,.,.,TRBJ2-3,TRBV24-1
TGCGCCAGCAGCCAGGGGACAGCTAGCAATCAGCCCCAGCATTTT,CASSQGTASNQPQHF,.,TRBD1,TRBJ1-5,TRBV5-1
TGTGCCATCAGTGAGATGGGGCTCGCCACTGAAGCTTTCTTT,CAISEMGLATEAFF,.,.,TRBJ1-1,TRBV10-3
TGTGCCAGCAGTTTTACTAGAGATACGCAGTATTTT,CASSFTRDTQYF,.,.,TRBJ2-3,TRBV12-3/TRBV12-4
TGTGCCAGCAGTGAATACAGGGAACTTTACTACGAGCAGTACTTC,CASSEYRELYYEQYF,.,.,TRBJ2-7,TRBV2
TGCGCCAGCAGCTTACAGGGAGAAGAGACCCAGTACTTC,CASSLQGEETQYF,.,.,TRBJ2-5,TRBV5-1
TGTGCCAGCAGCTCGGTTGGGACAGGGGTCTCGCGCACTGAAGCTTTCTTT,CASSSVGTGVSRTEAFF,.,TRBD1,TRBJ1-1,TRBV27
TGTGCCAGCAGCCCGCGACAGGGGGCGGGAGATACGCAGTATTTT,CASSPRQGAGDTQYF,.,TRBD1,TRBJ2-3,TRBV3-1/TRBV3-2
TGTGCCAGCAGCGTAGGTCTTGGGAGAGGCTTGGCGGAGACCCAGTACTTC,CASSVGLGRGLAETQYF,.,.,TRBJ2-5,TRBV9
TGCGCCAGCAGCTTGTTAGCGGAGGTCTCCTACAATGAGCAGTTCTTC,CASSLLAEVSYNEQFF,.,.,TRBJ2-1,TRBV5-1
TGTGCCAGCAGTGAAGCAAATGGGAGGACAGGGGTGGGCTACACCTTC,CASSEANGRTGVGYTF,.,TRBD1,TRBJ1-2,TRBV2
TGTGCCATCAGTGACGCGAAAGACCAGTATAATTCACCCCTCCACTTT,CAISDAKDQYNSPLHF,.,.,TRBJ1-6,TRBV10-3
TGTGCCAGCAGACCGGGAGCAAGGGCCGGGGAGCTGTTTTTT,CASRPGARAGELFF,.,.,TRBJ2-2,TRBV6-5
TGTGCCAGCAGTACCACCGAGGGACTTAATCAGCCCCAGCATTTT,CASSTTEGLNQPQHF,.,.,TRBJ1-5,TRBV28
TGTGCCAGCAGCCAATTTCTCACCGGGGAGCTGTTTTTT,CASSQFLTGELFF,.,.,TRBJ2-2,TRBV3-1/TRBV3-2
TGCGCCAGCAGTGAGCGTACAGGGATAAACACCGGGGAGCTGTTTTTT,CASSERTGINTGELFF,.,.,TRBJ2-2,TRBV10-1
TGTGCCAGTACCTCAGGGGGTAGAACAGGGACTTCTAACTATGGCTACACCTTC,CASTSGGRTGTSNYGYTF,.,TRBD1,TRBJ1-2,TRBV19
TGTGCCAGCAGTTCCCCGAAACAAAGCGGGAGTCCCTACGAGCAGTACTTC,CASSSPKQSGSPYEQYF,.,TRBD2,TRBJ2-7,TRBV27
TGTGCCAGCAGCTGGAGGGGCGACTCCTACGAGCAGTACTTC,CASSWRGDSYEQYF,.,.,TRBJ2-7,TRBV7-9
TGTGCCACCCAAGGTTGGCGTCGCTACGAGCAGTACTTC,CATQGWRRYEQYF,.,.,TRBJ2-7,TRBV21-1
TGTGCCAGCAGTGAATACCTACAGGAGTTCTCTGGAAACACCATATATTTT,CASSEYLQEFSGNTIYF,.,.,TRBJ1-3,TRBV6-1
TGTGCCAGCAGTCGGACTGAAGAGACCCAGTACTTC,CASSRTEETQYF,.,.,TRBJ2-5,TRBV28
TGTGCCAGCAGTGAAACAGGTGGGAACACCGGGGAGCTGTTTTTT,CASSETGGNTGELFF,.,.,TRBJ2-2,TRBV25-1
TGTGCCTGGAGTGTACGGCAGGGTAACACCATATATTTT,CAWSVRQGNTIYF,.,.,TRBJ1-3,TRBV30
TGCGCCAGCAGCCAAGCCGGGGGCGGCACTGAAGCTTTCTTT,CASSQAGGGTEAFF,.,.,TRBJ1-1,TRBV4-1
TGCGCCAGCAGCTTTGGGGGAAATAAGGAAAAACTGTTTTTT,CASSFGGNKEKLFF,.,.,TRBJ1-4,TRBV5-1
TGTGCCTGGGAGGACAGGCGAAGCTCCTACGAGCAGTACTTC,CAWEDRRSSYEQYF,.,TRBD1,TRBJ2-7,TRBV30
TGTGCCAGCAGTCGACAGGGGGCGGGGGATCAGCCCCAGCATTTT,CASSRQGAGDQPQHF,once,TRBD1,TRBJ1-5,TRBV9
TGTGCCTGGAGTGTGATGGGAGGGAGCAATCAGCCCCAGCATTTT,CAWSVMGGSNQPQHF,.,.,TRBJ1-5,TRBV30
TGTGCCAGCACTAAGCTAGGGCAGGGCGACAATGAGCAGTTCTTC,CASTKLGQGDNEQFF,.,.,TRBJ2-1,TRBV27
TGCAGCGTGCTGGGGGTGGTTGGCGGGAACACAGATACGCAGTATTTT,CSVLGVVGGNTDTQYF,.,.,TRBJ2-3,TRBV29-1
TGTGCCAGCAGCTTTTGGACACTCACTAATGAAAAACTGTTTTTT,CASSFWTLTNEKLFF,.,.,TRBJ1-4,TRBV7-9